This entry describes one T cell receptor beta chain. No antigen is known for it. No qualities accompany the bases; no much larger clone lies one base away. This specimen belongs to a study of pediatric ulcerative colitis (dated by TCRdb to about 2019). Background for the entire study: Seven or eight ulcerative colitis patients had pancolitis and two had left-sided colitis, with histology consistent with ulcerative colitis in all. From nine newly diagnosed, treatment-naive pediatric ulcerative colitis patients and four non-IBD control children, paired blood and rectal samples were collected. Using the Pediatric Ulcerative Colitis Activity Index, two patients were classed as having mild disease, several as having moderate disease and three as having acute severe colitis.

Before the diagnostic colonoscopy, none of the ulcerative colitis patients had been given any immunosuppressive medication. Blood was sampled at the same time as the colonoscopy. The Wizard kit (Promega) was used to extract genomic DNA from both blood and intestinal samples. The CDR3 numbers 14 residues from cysteine through phenylalanine. The entry retains the CDR3 DNA only, 42 bases that are in frame from base 1. Trimming removed 5 bases from V and 3 bases from J; the gene matches leave 3 bases unexplained. CDR1 SGHVS and CDR2 FNYEAQ were looked up in the germline V gene. Rearranged CDR3 beta regions were amplified from genomic DNA with multiplex V and J primers using the immunoSEQ TRB Survey service. Survey-level sequencing depth of up to 500,000 reads per sample was used to keep depth equal across samples. Libraries were purified and pooled, and sequencing was performed on Illumina technology. On the study's bioinformatics: Productive clonality, sample overlap, pairwise scatters, CDR3 beta length, V/D/J gene usage and productiveness were all assessed with the immunoSEQ online tools. Calculated diversity was defined as the number of unique rearrangements divided by total templates, multiplied by 100, and Shannon and Simpson indices were computed as well. For principal component analysis, Z-score normalized data were analyzed with the R prcomp function and the ggbiplot package. Blood-rectal clonal overlap within each subject was quantified with Morisita's index. This immuneACCESS table, as held by TCRdb, lists in-frame sequences with V and J called but not all clones. Of the missing ones, under half trace to an unresolved V gene in checked studies; the others have no known cause. That table is the source of V, J and clone size, and D and trimming were worked out from the DNA. The sample table contains tens of thousands of clones; only one count was recorded for roughly 82% of them. Approximately 4.3% of the sample rests with the top ten.

General findings and caveats noted by the study authors: Repertoires were derived from total lymphocyte DNA, so rare subsets such as regulatory T cells may have patterns not reflected. Clonal overlap between a subject's own blood and rectum was significantly greater in ulcerative colitis patients than in controls, which suggests more T cell trafficking to inflamed tissue. With only a handful of individuals, the healthy control group was small. For technical reasons, the blood samples of a couple of patients yielded substantially fewer templates, so those samples were excluded from the blood-rectal overlap analysis. Rectal repertoire features separated controls, mild-moderate and acute severe colitis patients; acute severe colitis showed reduced rectal diversity due to clonal expansions. A couple of rectal CDR3 clonotypes turned up in every ulcerative colitis patient but in none of the controls.

Sequencing was carried out using blood. The sequence was obtained from a boy aged 5 to 17 with severe ulcerative colitis. In this chain, TRBV7-6 is recombined with TRBJ2-1, with TRBD2 matching 8 junction bases. The CDR3 loop reads CASSGLAGYNEQFF. In nucleotides, the sequence is TGTGCCAGCAGCGGTCTAGCGGGCTACAATGAGCAGTTCTTC.